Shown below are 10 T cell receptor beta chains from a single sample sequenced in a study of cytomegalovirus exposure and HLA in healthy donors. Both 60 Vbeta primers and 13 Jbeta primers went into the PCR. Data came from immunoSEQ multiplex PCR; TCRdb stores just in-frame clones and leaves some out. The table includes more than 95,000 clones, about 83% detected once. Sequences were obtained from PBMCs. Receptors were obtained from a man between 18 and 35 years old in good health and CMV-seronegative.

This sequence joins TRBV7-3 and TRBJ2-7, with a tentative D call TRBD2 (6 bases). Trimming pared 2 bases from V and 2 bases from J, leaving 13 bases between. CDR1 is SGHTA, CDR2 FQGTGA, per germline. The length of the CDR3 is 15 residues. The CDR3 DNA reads TGTGCCAGCAGCTTAGGTGGTGGCGGGGCCTACGAGCAGTACTTC. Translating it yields CASSLGGGGAYEQYF.

Here the CDR3 reads CASSMGHGQGFYGYTF. The CDR3 DNA follows: TGTGCCAGTAGTATGGGGCACGGACAGGGATTCTATGGCTACACCTTC. The chain links TRBV19 to TRBJ1-2, with 8 bases fitting TRBD1. Per germline, CDR1 LNHDA and CDR2 SQIVND (reference sequence). Unmatched junction bases numbered 10, after V lost 3 bases and J lost 4 bases. The CDR3 consists of 16 residues.

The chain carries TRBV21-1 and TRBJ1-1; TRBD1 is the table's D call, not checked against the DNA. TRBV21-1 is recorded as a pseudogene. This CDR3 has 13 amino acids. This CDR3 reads CASSKGTGGEAFF. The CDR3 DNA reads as TGTGCCAGCAGCAAAGGGACAGGGGGAGAAGCTTTCTTT.

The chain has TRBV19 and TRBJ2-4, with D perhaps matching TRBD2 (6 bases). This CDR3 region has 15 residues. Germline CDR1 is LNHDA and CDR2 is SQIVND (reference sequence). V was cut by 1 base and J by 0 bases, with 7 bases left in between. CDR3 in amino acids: CASSIGAGAKNIQYF. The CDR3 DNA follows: TGTGCCAGTAGTATAGGAGCGGGAGCCAAAAACATTCAGTACTTC. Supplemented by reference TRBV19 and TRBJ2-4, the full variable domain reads DGGITQSPKYLFRKEGQNVTLSCEQNLNHDAMYWYRQDPGQGLRLIYYSQIVNDFQKGDIAEGYSVSREKKESFPLTVTSAQKNPTAFYLCASSIGAGAKNIQYFGAGTRLSVL.

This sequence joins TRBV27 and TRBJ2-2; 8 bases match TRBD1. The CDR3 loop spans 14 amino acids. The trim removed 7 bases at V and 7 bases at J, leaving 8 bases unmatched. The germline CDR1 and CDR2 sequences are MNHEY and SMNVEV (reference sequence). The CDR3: CASKQQGEGGELFF. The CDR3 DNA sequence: TGTGCCAGCAAACAACAGGGGGAAGGCGGGGAGCTGTTTTTT.

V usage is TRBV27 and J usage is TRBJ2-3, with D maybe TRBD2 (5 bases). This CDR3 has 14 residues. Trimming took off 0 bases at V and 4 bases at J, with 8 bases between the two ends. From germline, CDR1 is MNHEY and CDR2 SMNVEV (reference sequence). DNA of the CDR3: TGTGCCAGCAGTTTATCTTCCGGGGCAGATACGCAGTATTTT. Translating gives CASSLSSGADTQYF.

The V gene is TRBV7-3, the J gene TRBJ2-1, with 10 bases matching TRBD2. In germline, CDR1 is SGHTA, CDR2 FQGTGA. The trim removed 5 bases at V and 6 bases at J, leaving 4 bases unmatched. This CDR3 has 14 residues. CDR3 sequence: CASSPSGSRNEQFF. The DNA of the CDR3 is TGTGCCAGCAGCCCTAGCGGGAGCCGCAATGAGCAGTTCTTC.

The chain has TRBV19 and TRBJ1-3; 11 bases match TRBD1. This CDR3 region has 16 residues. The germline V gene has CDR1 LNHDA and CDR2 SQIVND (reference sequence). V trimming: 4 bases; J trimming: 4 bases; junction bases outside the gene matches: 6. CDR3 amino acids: CASSTQDRGRGNTIYF. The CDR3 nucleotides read TGTGCCAGTAGTACCCAGGACAGGGGGCGAGGAAACACCATATATTTT.

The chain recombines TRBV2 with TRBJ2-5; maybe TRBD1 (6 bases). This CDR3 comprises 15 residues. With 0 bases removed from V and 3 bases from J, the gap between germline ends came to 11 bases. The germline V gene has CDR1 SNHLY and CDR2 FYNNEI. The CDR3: CASSEARTGKETQYF. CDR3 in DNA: TGTGCCAGCAGTGAAGCGCGTACAGGGAAAGAGACCCAGTACTTC.

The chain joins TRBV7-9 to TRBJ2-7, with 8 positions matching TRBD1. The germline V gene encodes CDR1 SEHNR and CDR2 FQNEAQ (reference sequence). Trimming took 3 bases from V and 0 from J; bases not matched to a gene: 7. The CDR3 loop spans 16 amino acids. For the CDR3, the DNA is TGTGCCAGCAGCTTTTTATCAGGGGGCAACTCCTACGAGCAGTACTTC. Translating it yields CASSFLSGGNSYEQYF.